The following is a T cell receptor beta chain sequence with its context. The CDR3 runs 14 residues. V gave up 4 bases and J gave up 7 bases; unmatched junction bases: 10. Per germline, CDR1 SGHDT and CDR2 YYEEEE. The authors' processing: Scientists estimated how many nucleated cells there were by amplifying reference gene primers. Method: immunoSEQ multiplex PCR; TCRdb's copy keeps in-frame clones and lacks some. That table supplies the V and J calls and clone size; D and trimming were determined from the DNA. The data hold roughly 100,000 clones, with over 70% observed a single time. These data are taken from a study of blood T cell repertoires in COVID-19. The overall study: COVID-19 samples from acute and convalescent phases originated in the United States, Italy and Spain.

Material: peripheral blood. The chain employs TRBV5-6 and TRBJ1-2; TRBD1 aligns across 7 bases. This clonotype was obtained from a man older than 75 with active or convalescent COVID-19. Here the CDR3 DNA reads TGTGCCAGCAGCCCCCGACAGGGTTTGAGTGGCTACACCTTC. Amino acids: CASSPRQGLSGYTF.